Below, 31 T cell receptor beta chains from the same sample are listed, as sequenced in a study of shared clonotypes between healthy human individuals. Clones were sequenced by immunoSEQ multiplex PCR, and TCRdb holds only the in-frame ones, with some missing. Of roughly 500,000 clones listed, roughly four fifths are singletons. What was sequenced was PBMCs. The receptors were sampled from a woman in her 40s in good health. Some clones in this sample may be carry-over from other donors' samples.

The rearrangement joins TRBV6-5 to TRBJ2-5; a possible D gene is TRBD2 (5 bases). V gave up 5 bases and J gave up 3 bases, with 16 bases separating them. There are 15 residues in the CDR3. Germline CDR1 and CDR2: MNHEY and SVGAGI. CDR3 residues: CASSAQRGLKETQYF. The CDR3 region has the DNA TGTGCCAGCAGTGCGCAGCGTGGACTTAAAGAGACCCAGTACTTC.

This chain joins TRBV6-1 and TRBJ2-5; D is ambiguous. The V gene lost 6 bases and the J gene lost 5 bases, with 7 bases spanning the gap. This CDR3 has 11 residues. Germline lookup yields CDR1 MNHNS and CDR2 SASEGT. CDR3 nucleotides: TGTGCCAGCAGGGTAGTGGAGACCCAGTACTTC. Amino acid sequence: CASRVVETQYF.

The chain couples TRBV19 to TRBJ2-7, with 8 bases matching TRBD2. V lost 3 bases and J lost 4; bases outside the gene matches: 8. CDR3 length: 15 amino acids. Germline lookup yields CDR1 LNHDA and CDR2 SQIVND (reference sequence). The CDR3: CASSINGGRWYEQYF. CDR3 nucleotides: TGTGCCAGTAGTATCAACGGCGGGAGGTGGTACGAGCAGTACTTC. Full variable domain (rest looked up from reference TRBV19 and TRBJ2-7): DGGITQSPKYLFRKEGQNVTLSCEQNLNHDAMYWYRQDPGQGLRLIYYSQIVNDFQKGDIAEGYSVSREKKESFPLTVTSAQKNPTAFYLCASSINGGRWYEQYFGPGTRLTVT.

With regard to this clone: The same CDR3 arises from other DNA sequences in this sample as well. The rearrangement links TRBV7-3 to TRBJ2-3, with D perhaps assigned TRBD1 or TRBD2 (6 bases each). V gave up 1 base and J gave up 2 bases, with 10 bases separating them. The germline V gene has CDR1 SGHTA and CDR2 FQGTGA. The CDR3 is made up of 15 amino acids. The CDR3 DNA is TGTGCCAGCAGCTTAAGGGGGGCTCCCACAGATACGCAGTATTTT. Protein product: CASSLRGAPTDTQYF.

The chain employs TRBV5-8 and TRBJ2-1; 8 nucleotides line up with TRBD2. The CDR3 loop spans 13 amino acids. Germline CDR1 is SGHTS and CDR2 is YDEGEE. Unmatched junction bases numbered 3, after V lost 2 bases and J lost 8 bases. The CDR3 nucleotides are TGTGCCAGCAGCTTTGGGCGGGAGGATGAGCAGTTCTTC. It encodes CASSFGREDEQFF. The full variable domain, with the rest looked up from reference TRBV5-8 and TRBJ2-1, is EAGVTQSPTHLIKTRGQQATLRCSPISGHTSVYWYQQALGLGLQFLLWYDEGEERNRGNFPPRFSGRQFPNYSSELNVNALELEDSALYLCASSFGREDEQFFGPGTRLTVL.

V and J are TRBV7-2 and TRBJ1-3; weak D call: TRBD1 (5 bases). V dropped 2 bases and J dropped 0 bases, with 17 bases sitting between them. Per the germline V gene, CDR1 is SGHTA and CDR2 is FQGNSA. The CDR3 extends over 18 amino acids. CDR3 nucleotide sequence: TGTGCCAGCAGCTTAAGAACAGGCGAACCCCACTCTGGAAACACCATATATTTT. The encoded protein is CASSLRTGEPHSGNTIYF.

The CDR3 loop is CASSQQGLGTNEQFF. The CDR3 DNA reads TGCGCCAGCAGCCAACAGGGTTTGGGGACCAATGAGCAGTTCTTC. V gene TRBV4-1 combines with J gene TRBJ2-1; D tentatively reads TRBD1 or TRBD2 (5 bases each). V was trimmed by 2 bases and J by 6 bases, leaving 14 bases between them. The CDR3 has 15 residues. Germline-derived CDR1 and CDR2 are MGHRA and YSYEKL.

This clone occurred a few times. The chain is built from TRBV14 and TRBJ2-5, with a possible D match to TRBD1 (5 bases). Per the germline V gene, CDR1 is SGHDN and CDR2 is FVKESK. This CDR3 has 13 amino acids. V lost 4 bases and J 4 bases, leaving 10 bases between the germline ends. The CDR3 protein is CASSRQPAETQYF. The DNA of the CDR3 is TGTGCCAGCAGCCGACAGCCGGCAGAGACCCAGTACTTC.

With regard to this clone: This sequence is one base from a far larger clone and is likely a read error. In the same sample, other DNA sequences code for this CDR3. The V and J genes are TRBV5-1 and TRBJ1-3; possibly TRBD1 for D (5 bases). The CDR3 runs 15 residues. Germline CDR1 reads SGHRS; CDR2 reads YFSETQ. The CDR3 is CASSLALGQSNTIYF. The CDR3 region has the DNA TGTGCCAGCAGCTTGGCGTTGGGGCAGTCCAACACCATATATTTT.

The chain has TRBV19 and TRBJ1-5; D unresolved. From germline, CDR1 is LNHDA and CDR2 SQIVND (reference sequence). The CDR3 sequence is 16 residues long. Trimming removed 1 base from V and 3 bases from J, with 13 bases in between. CDR3 region: CASSIGYALHNQPQHF. The CDR3 bases are TGTGCCAGTAGTATAGGTTACGCCCTCCACAATCAGCCCCAGCATTTT. The full variable domain, in which reference TRBV19 and TRBJ1-5 provide the parts outside the CDR3, is DGGITQSPKYLFRKEGQNVTLSCEQNLNHDAMYWYRQDPGQGLRLIYYSQIVNDFQKGDIAEGYSVSREKKESFPLTVTSAQKNPTAFYLCASSIGYALHNQPQHFGDGTRLSIL.

Remarks on this clone: Being one base from a much bigger clone, this may be a read error. Distinct nucleotide sequences in the sample also encode this CDR3. This chain uses TRBV5-1 with TRBJ2-1, with 8 positions matching TRBD2. The CDR3 extends over 17 amino acids. V shed 2 bases, J shed 4 bases, and the junction held 11 bases outside the gene matches. Germline V gene lookup returns CDR1 SGHRS and CDR2 YFSETQ. The CDR3 loop reads CASSLGAGVGGYNEQFF. CDR3 bases: TGCGCCAGCAGCTTAGGAGCGGGAGTGGGTGGGTACAATGAGCAGTTCTTC.

The chain has TRBV19 and TRBJ1-3; 10 nucleotides agree with TRBD1. Losses at the gene ends were 6 bases for V and 4 bases for J; bases not matched to a gene: 15. There are 18 residues in the CDR3. Looked up from germline, CDR1 is LNHDA and CDR2 is SQIVND (reference sequence). The CDR3 DNA sequence: TGTGCCAGTAGCCCCTTACCGGGACAGGGGTTTTCAGGAAACACCATATATTTT. Protein: CASSPLPGQGFSGNTIYF.

This clone was seen a single time. This rearrangement joins TRBV18 to TRBJ2-7, with D unclear. CDR3 size: 13 residues. The germline V gene has CDR1 KGHSH and CDR2 LQKENI. V lost 2 bases, J lost 4 bases, and 9 bases lay in between. The CDR3 DNA follows: TGTGCCAGCTCACCATCACCCAGATACGAGCAGTACTTC. It is translated as CASSPSPRYEQYF.

V is TRBV6-5 and J is TRBJ1-1, with D unclear. The V gene lost 6 bases and the J gene lost 1 base, with 6 bases spanning the gap. Germline V gene lookup returns CDR1 MNHEY and CDR2 SVGAGI. CDR3 size: 12 residues. Written as DNA, the CDR3 is TGTGCCAGCAGGGAGGGGAACACTGAAGCTTTCTTT. It yields the protein CASREGNTEAFF.

This clone has just one count. The CDR3: CASKDQGARKGGELFF. The CDR3 DNA is TGTGCCAGCAAAGACCAGGGGGCGCGAAAGGGCGGGGAGCTGTTTTTT. The gene calls are TRBV19 and TRBJ2-2; 8 positions agree with TRBD1. V lost 9 bases to trimming and J lost 7 bases; unmatched junction nucleotides: 16. Germline V gives CDR1 LNHDA, CDR2 SQIVND (reference sequence). CDR3 length: 16 residues.

The genes are TRBV10-3 and TRBJ2-7; 11 bases match TRBD1. This CDR3 contains 14 residues. The ends lost 4 bases at V and 3 bases at J; junction bases unmatched: 2. Germline CDR1 and CDR2: ENHRY and SYGVKD. CDR3 coding DNA: TGTGCCATCAGTGCGGGGACAGGGGGCTACGAGCAGTACTTC. It translates to CAISAGTGGYEQYF.

This chain uses TRBV13 with TRBJ1-1; D is perhaps TRBD1 (6 bases). Trimming removed 5 bases from V and 5 bases from J, with 12 bases in between. CDR3 length: 13 amino acids. The germline V gene has CDR1 PRHDT and CDR2 FYEKMQ (reference sequence). The CDR3 reads CASSRGALTEAFF. The CDR3 nucleotides are TGTGCCAGCAGCCGGGGGGCCCTAACTGAAGCTTTCTTT.

This chain uses TRBV10-3 with TRBJ2-3, with D possibly being TRBD2 (5 bases). Trimming left V 3 bases short and J 0 bases short, with 10 bases between. CDR1 ENHRY and CDR2 SYGVKD come from the germline V gene. This CDR3 region has 15 residues. DNA for the CDR3: TGTGCCATCAGTGAAGGGAGAGCTAGCACAGATACGCAGTATTTT. This sequence encodes CAISEGRASTDTQYF.

This clone was counted only a few times. This chain connects TRBV19 to TRBJ2-1, with 11 bases matching TRBD2. The CDR3 extends over 16 amino acids. The germline V gene encodes CDR1 LNHDA and CDR2 SQIVND (reference sequence). The ends lost 5 bases at V and 0 bases at J; junction bases unmatched: 3. In DNA, the CDR3 is TGTGCCAGTAGTCTTAGCGGGAGGGCCTCCTACAATGAGCAGTTCTTC. Its translation: CASSLSGRASYNEQFF.

The gene calls are TRBV19 and TRBJ2-1; no clear D. V dropped 1 base and J dropped 13 bases, with 11 bases sitting between them. The CDR3 loop spans 12 amino acids. In germline, CDR1 is LNHDA, CDR2 SQIVND (reference sequence). CDR3 sequence (DNA): TGTGCCAGTAGTATAGGGGGTGGCCCTCAGTTCTTC. It codes for CASSIGGGPQFF.

This chain joins TRBV5-1 and TRBJ2-1, with D hard to call. Trimming took off 0 bases at V and 6 bases at J, with 4 bases between the two ends. There are 12 residues in the CDR3. Germline values: CDR1 SGHRS, CDR2 YFSETQ. The CDR3 region is CASSLDSNEQFF. DNA of the CDR3: TGCGCCAGCAGCTTGGACAGCAATGAGCAGTTCTTC.

This clone came up a few times. This chain joins TRBV5-1 and TRBJ1-3; possible D gene TRBD1, 6 bases. Germline lookup yields CDR1 SGHRS and CDR2 YFSETQ. V was clipped by 1 base and J by 2 bases, with 7 bases between them. CDR3 length equals 14 residues. The CDR3 DNA reads TGCGCCAGCAGCTTGACAGGGCCTGGAAACACCATATATTTT. Translating it yields CASSLTGPGNTIYF.

CDR3 protein: CASSQHSGRSNEQFF. The DNA for the CDR3 is TGTGCCAGCAGCCAACATAGCGGGAGGTCGAATGAGCAGTTCTTC. The chain combines TRBV11-3 with TRBJ2-1, with 10 positions matching TRBD2. The CDR3 length is 15 residues. CDR1 SGHNT and CDR2 YENEEA come from the germline V gene. Germline trimming cut 5 bases from V and 7 bases from J; bases unmatched to any gene: 8.

This clone was found once. The rearrangement uses TRBV28 and TRBJ2-7; a possible D gene is TRBD1 (5 bases). The germline V gene encodes CDR1 MDHEN and CDR2 SYDVKM. CDR3 length equals 14 residues. V was clipped by 6 bases and J by 3 bases, with 15 bases between them. The chain's CDR3 is CASSQAQGDYEQYF. In nucleotides, the CDR3 is TGTGCCAGCAGCCAGGCCCAAGGGGACTACGAGCAGTACTTC.

This clone was observed once. The chain recombines TRBV5-1 with TRBJ1-6, with unresolved D. This CDR3 region has 13 residues. The V gene lost 0 bases and the J gene lost 14 bases, with 12 bases spanning the gap. From germline, CDR1 is SGHRS and CDR2 YFSETQ. The CDR3 DNA sequence: TGCGCCAGCAGCTTGGATGGCCTTTCGGCCCTCCACTTT. Protein sequence: CASSLDGLSALHF.

The rearrangement links TRBV30 to TRBJ1-6, with 7 bases lining up with TRBD1. V was clipped by 3 bases and J by 9 bases; unmatched bases: 11. Per germline, CDR1 GTSNPN and CDR2 SVGIG (reference sequence). This CDR3 spans 15 amino acids. CDR3 sequence: CAWSETGLRVSPLHF. The CDR3 DNA sequence: TGTGCCTGGAGCGAGACAGGGCTTCGGGTTTCACCCCTCCACTTT.

As regards this clone: The same CDR3 can be traced to other DNA sequences in this sample. The chain employs TRBV7-2 and TRBJ2-5; D is perhaps TRBD1 (7 bases). Trimming left V 0 bases short and J 5 bases short, with 10 bases between. This CDR3 spans 14 amino acids. CDR1 is SGHTA and CDR2 is FQGNSA in the germline V gene. CDR3 loop: CASSLARGVETQYF. CDR3 sequence (DNA): TGTGCCAGCAGCTTAGCCAGGGGGGTCGAGACCCAGTACTTC.

V gene TRBV9 combines with J gene TRBJ2-7; D perhaps matches TRBD2 (6 bases). Trimming stripped 0 bases from V and 6 bases from J, with 16 bases between. Germline V gene data show CDR1 as SGDLS and CDR2 as YYNGEE. This CDR3 has 15 residues. The CDR3 loop is CASSVDVGRGTEQYF. For the CDR3, the DNA is TGTGCCAGCAGCGTAGACGTCGGGAGAGGTACCGAGCAGTACTTC.

This chain joins TRBV7-8 and TRBJ2-1, with 8 nucleotides matching TRBD1. The CDR3 sequence is 14 residues long. CDR1 and CDR2 (germline): SGHVS, FQNEAQ. The V gene end was trimmed by 2 bases and the J gene end by 7 bases; junction bases not matched to a gene: 4. The CDR3 sequence: CASSLWTGNNEQFF. Written as DNA, the CDR3 is TGTGCCAGCAGCTTATGGACAGGGAATAATGAGCAGTTCTTC.

For the CDR3, the DNA is TGTGCCAGTATGAGGGCAGGGTTGAACACTGAAGCTTTCTTT. Its translation is CASMRAGLNTEAFF. This chain joins TRBV19 and TRBJ1-1; D possibly corresponds to TRBD1 (5 bases). Germline assignment: CDR1 LNHDA and CDR2 SQIVND (reference sequence). The CDR3 loop spans 14 amino acids. Trimming left V 7 bases short and J 0 bases short, with 12 bases between.

This clone was seen ten or more times. V and J are TRBV19 and TRBJ1-1; D is perhaps TRBD1 (6 bases). V was trimmed by 3 bases and J by 0 bases, leaving 8 bases between them. Germline V lookup: CDR1 LNHDA, CDR2 SQIVND (reference sequence). This CDR3 comprises 14 residues. CDR3 in amino acids: CASSMRGMNTEAFF. CDR3 DNA sequence: TGTGCCAGTAGTATGAGGGGGATGAACACTGAAGCTTTCTTT.